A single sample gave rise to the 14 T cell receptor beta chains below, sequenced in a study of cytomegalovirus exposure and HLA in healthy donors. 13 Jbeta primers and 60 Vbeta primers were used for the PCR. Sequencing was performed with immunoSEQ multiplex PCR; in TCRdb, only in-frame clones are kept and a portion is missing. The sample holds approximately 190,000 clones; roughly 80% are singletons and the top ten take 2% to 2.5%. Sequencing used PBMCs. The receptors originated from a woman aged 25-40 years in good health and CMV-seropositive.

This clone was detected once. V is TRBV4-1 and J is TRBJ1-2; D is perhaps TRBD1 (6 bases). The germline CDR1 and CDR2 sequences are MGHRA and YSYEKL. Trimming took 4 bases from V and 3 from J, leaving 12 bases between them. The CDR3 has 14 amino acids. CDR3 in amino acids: CASSPRTDDYGYTF. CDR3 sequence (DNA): TGCGCCAGCAGCCCACGGACAGACGACTATGGCTACACCTTC.

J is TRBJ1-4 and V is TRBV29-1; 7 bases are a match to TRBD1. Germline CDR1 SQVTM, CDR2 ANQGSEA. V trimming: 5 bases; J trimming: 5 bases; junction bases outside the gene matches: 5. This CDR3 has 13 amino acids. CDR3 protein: CSVRTGANEKLFF. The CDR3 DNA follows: TGCAGCGTTCGGACAGGAGCGAATGAAAAACTGTTTTTT.

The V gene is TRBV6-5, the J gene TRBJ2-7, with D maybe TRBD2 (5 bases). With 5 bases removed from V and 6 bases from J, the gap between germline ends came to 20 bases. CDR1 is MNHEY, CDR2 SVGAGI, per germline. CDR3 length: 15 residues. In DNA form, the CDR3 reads TGTGCCAGCAGTGCGAGGGCATTTTCGGTAGGCGAGCAGTACTTC. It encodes CASSARAFSVGEQYF.

CDR3 amino acids: CASSYGQKATNEKLFF. In DNA form, the CDR3 reads TGTGCCAGCAGTTACGGACAGAAAGCAACTAATGAAAAACTGTTTTTT. This sequence joins TRBV25-1 and TRBJ1-4; a possible D gene is TRBD1 (6 bases). Germline V gives CDR1 MGHDK, CDR2 SYGVNS. V lost 5 bases and J lost 0, with 13 bases in between. CDR3 length equals 16 residues.

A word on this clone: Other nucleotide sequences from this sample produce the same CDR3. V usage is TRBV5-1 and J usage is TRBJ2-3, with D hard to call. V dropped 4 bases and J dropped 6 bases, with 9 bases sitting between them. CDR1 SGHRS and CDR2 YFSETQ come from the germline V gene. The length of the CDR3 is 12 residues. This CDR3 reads CASSLEADTQYF. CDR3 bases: TGCGCCAGCAGCCTAGAGGCCGATACGCAGTATTTT.

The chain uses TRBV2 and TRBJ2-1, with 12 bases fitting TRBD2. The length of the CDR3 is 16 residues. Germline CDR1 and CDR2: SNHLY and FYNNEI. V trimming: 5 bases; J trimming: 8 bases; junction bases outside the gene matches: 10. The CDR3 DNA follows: TGTGCCAGCAGTAATGGACTAGCGGGACCCCGACATGAGCAGTTCTTC. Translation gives CASSNGLAGPRHEQFF.

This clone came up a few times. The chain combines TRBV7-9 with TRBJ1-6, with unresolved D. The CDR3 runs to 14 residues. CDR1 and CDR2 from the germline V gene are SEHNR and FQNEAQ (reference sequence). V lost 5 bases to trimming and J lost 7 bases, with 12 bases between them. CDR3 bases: TGTGCCAGCAGCCAAGAAAGCGTAAATTCACCCCTCCACTTT. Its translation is CASSQESVNSPLHF.

CDR3 sequence: CASINVRDSNSNQPQHF. For the CDR3, the DNA is TGCGCCAGCATCAACGTCCGAGATTCCAATAGCAATCAGCCCCAGCATTTT. V and J are TRBV4-3 and TRBJ1-5; the D is unclear. The germline CDR1 and CDR2 sequences are LGHNA and YSLEER. Trimming removed 7 bases at V and 0 bases at J, with 19 bases between. CDR3 length: 17 residues.

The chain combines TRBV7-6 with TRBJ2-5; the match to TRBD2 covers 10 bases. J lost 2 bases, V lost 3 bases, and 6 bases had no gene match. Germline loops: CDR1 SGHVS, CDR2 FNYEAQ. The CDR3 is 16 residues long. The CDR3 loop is CASSFSGLARQETQYF. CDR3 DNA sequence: TGTGCCAGCAGCTTTTCGGGACTAGCGCGTCAAGAGACCCAGTACTTC.

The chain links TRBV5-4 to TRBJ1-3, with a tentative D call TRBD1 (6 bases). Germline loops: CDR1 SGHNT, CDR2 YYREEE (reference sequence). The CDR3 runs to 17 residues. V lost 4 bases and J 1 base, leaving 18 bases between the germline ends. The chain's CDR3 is CASSTQTGPRSGNTIYF. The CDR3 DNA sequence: TGTGCCAGCAGCACGCAGACAGGCCCAAGGTCTGGAAACACCATATATTTT.

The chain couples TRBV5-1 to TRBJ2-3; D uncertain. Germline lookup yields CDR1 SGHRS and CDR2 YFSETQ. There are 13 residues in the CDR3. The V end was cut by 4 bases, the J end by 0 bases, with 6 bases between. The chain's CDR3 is CASSQTSTDTQYF. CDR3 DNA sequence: TGCGCCAGCAGCCAGACTAGCACAGATACGCAGTATTTT.

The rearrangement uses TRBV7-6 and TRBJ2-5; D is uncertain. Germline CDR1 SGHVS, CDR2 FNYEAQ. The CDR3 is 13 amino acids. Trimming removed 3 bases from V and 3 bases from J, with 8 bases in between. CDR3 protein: CASSFAAKETQYF. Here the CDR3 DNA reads TGTGCCAGCAGCTTTGCGGCTAAAGAGACCCAGTACTTC.

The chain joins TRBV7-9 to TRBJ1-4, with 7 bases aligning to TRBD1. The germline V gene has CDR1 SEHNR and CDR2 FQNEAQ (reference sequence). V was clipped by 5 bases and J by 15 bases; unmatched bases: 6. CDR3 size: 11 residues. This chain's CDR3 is CASSLGTEVFF. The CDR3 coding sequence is TGTGCCAGCAGCCTCGGGACAGAGGTGTTTTTT. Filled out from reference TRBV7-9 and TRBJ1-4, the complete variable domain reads DTGVSQNPRHKITKRGQNVTFRCDPISEHNRLYWYRQTLGQGPEFLTYFQNEAQLEKSRLLSDRFSAERPKGSFSTLEIQRTEQGDSAMYLCASSLGTEVFFGSGTQLSVL.

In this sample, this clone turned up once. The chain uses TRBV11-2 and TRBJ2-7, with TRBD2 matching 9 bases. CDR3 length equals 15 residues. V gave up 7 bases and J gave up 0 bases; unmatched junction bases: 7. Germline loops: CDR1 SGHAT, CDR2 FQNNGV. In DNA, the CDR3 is TGTGCCAGCAACCCTACTAGCGGGTACTCCTACGAGCAGTACTTC. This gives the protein CASNPTSGYSYEQYF.